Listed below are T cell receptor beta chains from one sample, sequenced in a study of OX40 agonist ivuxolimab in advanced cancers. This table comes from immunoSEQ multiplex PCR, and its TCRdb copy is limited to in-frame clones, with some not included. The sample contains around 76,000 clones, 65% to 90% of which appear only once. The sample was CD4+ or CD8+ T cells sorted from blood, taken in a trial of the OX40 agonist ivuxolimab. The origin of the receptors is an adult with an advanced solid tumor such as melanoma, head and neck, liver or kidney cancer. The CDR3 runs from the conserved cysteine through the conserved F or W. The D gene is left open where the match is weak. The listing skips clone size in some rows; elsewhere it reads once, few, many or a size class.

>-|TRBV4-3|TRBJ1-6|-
TGCGCCAGCAGCCAACGGGGTTTCTATAATTCACCCCTCCACTTT
CASSQRGFYNSPLHF
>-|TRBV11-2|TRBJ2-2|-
TGTGCCAGCAGCTTATCATGGCTCACCGGGGAGCTGTTTTTT
CASSLSWLTGELFF
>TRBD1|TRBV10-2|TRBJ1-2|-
TGCGCCAGCAGTGAGACGATTATCGACAGGGGTGGCGGCTACACCTTC
CASSETIIDRGGGYTF
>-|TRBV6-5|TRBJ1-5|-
TGTGCCAGCAGTTATCAGCCCCAGCATTTT
CASSYQPQHF
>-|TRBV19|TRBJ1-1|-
TGTGCCACCTCTATTGAGGGGGACACTGAAGCTTTCTTT
CATSIEGDTEAFF
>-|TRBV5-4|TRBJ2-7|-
TGTGCCAGCAGCTTCCACACAGGGGAGGACGAGCAGTACTTC
CASSFHTGEDEQYF
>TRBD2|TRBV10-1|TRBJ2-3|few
TGCGCCAGCAGTGACCCGGGAGCGGGGACCGATACGCAGTATTTT
CASSDPGAGTDTQYF
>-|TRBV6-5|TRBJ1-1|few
TGTGCCAGCACCCGGGGTAAGGACACTGAAGCTTTCTTT
CASTRGKDTEAFF
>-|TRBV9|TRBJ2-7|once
TGTGCCAGCAGCGTAGCTGGGACAAGCTCCTACGAGCAGTACTTC
CASSVAGTSSYEQYF
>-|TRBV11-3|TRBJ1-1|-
TGTGCCAGCAGCTCAGGACGGGTAGCGGCTGAAGCTTTCTTT
CASSSGRVAAEAFF
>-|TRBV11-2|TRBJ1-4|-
TGTGCCAGCAGTATTGGACAGTGGACTGAAAAACTGTTTTTT
CASSIGQWTEKLFF
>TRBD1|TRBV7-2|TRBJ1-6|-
TGTGCCAGCAGCTTGACAGGGGTTCATAATTCACCCCTCCACTTT
CASSLTGVHNSPLHF
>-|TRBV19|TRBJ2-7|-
TGTGCCAGTAGTATTTCCGCGGCTTCCGAGCAGTACTTC
CASSISAASEQYF
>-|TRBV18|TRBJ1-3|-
TGTGCCAGCTCACCGAAAACATACTCTGGAAACACCATATATTTT
CASSPKTYSGNTIYF
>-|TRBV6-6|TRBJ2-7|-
TGTGCCAGCAGTTATCAGGGGGGTACCTACGAGCAGTACTTC
CASSYQGGTYEQYF
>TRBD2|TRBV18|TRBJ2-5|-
TGTGCCAGCTCACCCGGACTAGCGGGGATCTCGTACCAAGAGACCCAGTACTTC
CASSPGLAGISYQETQYF
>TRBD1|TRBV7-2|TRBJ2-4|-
TGTGCCAGCAGCTGGGACAGGTCTCACCCAGCCAAAAACATTCAGTACTTC
CASSWDRSHPAKNIQYF
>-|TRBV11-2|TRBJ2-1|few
TGTGCCAGCAGCTTAGAAATGACGCAGACCTCCTACAATGAGCAGTTCTTC
CASSLEMTQTSYNEQFF
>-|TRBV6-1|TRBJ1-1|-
TGTGCCAGCAGTGAATATTACGGCAGGGGAAACACTGAAGCTTTCTTT
CASSEYYGRGNTEAFF
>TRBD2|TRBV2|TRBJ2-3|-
TGTGCCAGCAGCCGGGGGGTCACAGATACGCAGTATTTT
CASSRGVTDTQYF
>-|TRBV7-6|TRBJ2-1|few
TGTGCCAGCACACTGGCAGGGGGGTTAGATGAGCAGTTCTTC
CASTLAGGLDEQFF
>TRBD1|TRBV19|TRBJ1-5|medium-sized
TGTGCCAGTAGACCGATCGGGACAGGGGTTGGGAGCAATCAGCCCCAGCATTTT
CASRPIGTGVGSNQPQHF
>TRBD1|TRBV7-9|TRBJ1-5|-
TGTGCCAGCAGCTTGTCGGCAGGGGGTCAGCAGCCCCAGCATTTT
CASSLSAGGQQPQHF
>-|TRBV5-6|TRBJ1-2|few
TGTGCCAGCAGCTTGGTACAGGTCTATACCGCCTACACCTTC
CASSLVQVYTAYTF
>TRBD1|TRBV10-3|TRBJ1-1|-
TGTGCCATCAGTGAGTGGGACAGGGGAGAAACTGAAGCTTTCTTT
CAISEWDRGETEAFF
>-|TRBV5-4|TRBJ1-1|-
TGTGCCAGCACCTTTCAGGGATGGGACACTGAAGCTTTCTTT
CASTFQGWDTEAFF
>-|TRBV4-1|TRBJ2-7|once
TGCGCCAGCAGCCGGTCGACAGACGGAACCTACGAGCAGTACTTC
CASSRSTDGTYEQYF
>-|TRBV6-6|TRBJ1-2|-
TGTGCCAGCAGTCGATCGGGGGCGATCTATGGCTACACCTTC
CASSRSGAIYGYTF
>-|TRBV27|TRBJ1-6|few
TGTGCCAGCAGTTTATATAATTCACCCCTCCACTTT
CASSLYNSPLHF
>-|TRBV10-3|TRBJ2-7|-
TGTGCCATCAGAGAACGAAACTCCGGCTACGAGCAGTACTTC
CAIRERNSGYEQYF
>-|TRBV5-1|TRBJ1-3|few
TGCGCCAGCAGCTTGGCCGGTCCTAACTCTGGAAACACCATATATTTT
CASSLAGPNSGNTIYF
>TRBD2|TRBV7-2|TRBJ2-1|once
TGTGCCAGCAGCTCGCTAGGCGGGGGGGACAATGAGCAGTTCTTC
CASSSLGGGDNEQFF
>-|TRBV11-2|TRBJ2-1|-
TGTGCCAGCAGCTTCGGAGGAAACAATGAGCAGTTCTTC
CASSFGGNNEQFF
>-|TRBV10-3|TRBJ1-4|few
TGTGCCATCAGATCGCAGGGAAGTGGAACTAATGAAAAACTGTTTTTT
CAIRSQGSGTNEKLFF
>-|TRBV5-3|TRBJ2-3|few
TGTGCCAGAAGCTTGGAAAGGCGGGGCCGCACAGATACGCAGTATTTT
CARSLERRGRTDTQYF
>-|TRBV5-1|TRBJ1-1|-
TGCGCCAGCAGCTTGCGGCAGGGGAACACTGAAGCTTTCTTT
CASSLRQGNTEAFF
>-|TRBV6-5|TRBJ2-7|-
TGTGCCAGCAGACTGGGCGTCAGCCAGTACTTC
CASRLGVSQYF